One and the same sample provided the 27 T cell receptor beta chains below, sequenced in a study of cytomegalovirus exposure and HLA in healthy donors. PCR used 60 Vbeta primers and 13 Jbeta primers. Data came from immunoSEQ multiplex PCR; TCRdb stores just in-frame clones and leaves some out. This sample has 50,000 or so clones; approximately 72% occur once, and the top ten carry less than 9.5%. The sample taken for sequencing was PBMCs. These receptors were taken from a woman aged 50 to 60 in good health and CMV-seronegative.

The CDR3 spells CASSAVALERNSPLHF. Here the CDR3 DNA reads TGTGCCAGCAGCGCCGTAGCGCTGGAGAGGAATTCACCCCTCCACTTT. This chain links TRBV7-9 with TRBJ1-6; D ambiguous. The ends were cut back, 5 bases at V and 7 bases at J, with 18 bases in the middle. The CDR3 sequence is 16 residues long. Germline loops: CDR1 SEHNR, CDR2 FQNEAQ (reference sequence).

The gene calls are TRBV5-1 and TRBJ2-5; 7 nucleotides line up with TRBD2. Germline V gene lookup returns CDR1 SGHRS and CDR2 YFSETQ. CDR3 size: 15 residues. V shed 0 bases and J 5 bases; nucleotides not matched to a gene: 7. CDR3 DNA sequence: TGCGCCAGCAGCTTGGGGGGCGGGAGCTATGAGACCCAGTACTTC. It codes for CASSLGGGSYETQYF.

V gene TRBV6-7 combines with J gene TRBJ2-7; TRBD1 matches 7 bases. TRBV6-7 is recorded as an ORF, its role being uncertain. V gave up 6 bases and J gave up 2 bases; unmatched junction bases: 4. The CDR3 spans 13 residues. In nucleotides, the CDR3 is TGTGCCAGCAGCACACAGGGGACCTACGAGCAGTACTTC. Translation gives CASSTQGTYEQYF.

The rearrangement uses TRBV27 and TRBJ2-3; 7 positions agree with TRBD1. Germline-derived CDR1 and CDR2 are MNHEY and SMNVEV (reference sequence). The CDR3 is 14 amino acids. The trim removed 6 bases at V and 2 bases at J, leaving 5 bases unmatched. The CDR3 nucleotides read TGTGCCAGCAGGAAGGGGGCTTTCACAGATACGCAGTATTTT. It yields the protein CASRKGAFTDTQYF.

This sequence joins TRBV5-1 and TRBJ1-4; D unresolved. Per germline, CDR1 SGHRS and CDR2 YFSETQ. V was pared by 4 bases and J by 8 bases, with 12 bases between. The CDR3 extends over 13 amino acids. CDR3 nucleotide sequence: TGCGCCAGCAGCACTACTGCGGGGGAAAAACTGTTTTTT. Protein product: CASSTTAGEKLFF.

This clone occurred a few times. This chain connects TRBV7-2 to TRBJ2-5; 8 nucleotides line up with TRBD2. V lost 3 bases and J lost 5; bases outside the gene matches: 11. This CDR3 comprises 16 residues. The germline V gene has CDR1 SGHTA and CDR2 FQGNSA. CDR3 sequence: CASSLSAGDPRETQYF. CDR3 nucleotides: TGTGCCAGCAGCTTGTCAGCGGGGGACCCCCGGGAGACCCAGTACTTC.

This chain uses TRBV20-1 with TRBJ1-2; D gene uncertain. Germline V gene data show CDR1 as DFQATT and CDR2 as SNEGSKA (reference sequence). This CDR3 region has 11 residues. The germline V and J ends were trimmed by 4 bases and 8 bases, with 11 bases remaining between them. The CDR3 is CSATLVSGYTF. Here the CDR3 DNA reads TGCAGTGCTACTCTTGTTTCGGGCTACACCTTC.

The J gene is TRBJ1-4, the V gene TRBV7-9, with 8 positions matching TRBD1. CDR1 is SEHNR and CDR2 is FQNEAQ in the germline V gene (reference sequence). CDR3 length: 14 amino acids. The J segment lost 5 bases and the V segment lost 3 bases, leaving 2 bases of the junction unmatched. As DNA, the CDR3 is TGTGCCAGCAGCTTGACAGGGGTCAATGAAAAACTGTTTTTT. This gives the protein CASSLTGVNEKLFF.

This clone has a handful of counts. The chain carries TRBV2 and TRBJ2-3, with 10 nucleotides matching TRBD1. Germline CDR1 SNHLY, CDR2 FYNNEI. The junction had 7 bases not matched to a gene; V was cut back by 3 bases and J by 1 base. The length of the CDR3 is 17 residues. The CDR3, as DNA: TGTGCCAGCAGTGATTTGGGACAGGGGACGGGCACAGATACGCAGTATTTT. Residues: CASSDLGQGTGTDTQYF.

The chain combines TRBV6-5 with TRBJ2-7; 9 bases align to TRBD1. CDR1 is MNHEY and CDR2 is SVGAGI in the germline V gene. The length of the CDR3 is 15 residues. V gave up 7 bases and J gave up 2 bases; unmatched junction bases: 9. CDR3 amino acids: CASTRSGTGTYEQYF. The CDR3 DNA sequence: TGTGCCAGCACCCGGAGTGGGACAGGGACCTACGAGCAGTACTTC.

The rearrangement links TRBV4-1 to TRBJ2-5; 12 nucleotides line up with TRBD2. The trim removed 4 bases at V and 12 bases at J, leaving 18 bases unmatched. This CDR3 has 17 residues. Per germline, CDR1 MGHRA and CDR2 YSYEKL. CDR3 nucleotide sequence: TGCGCCAGCAGCCCGTCAGAGCTACTAGCGGGAGGTAGGGGGGAGTACTTC. Protein: CASSPSELLAGGRGEYF.

This clone came up a few times. The chain links TRBV29-1 to TRBJ2-7; possible D gene TRBD2, 6 bases. Germline assignment: CDR1 SQVTM and CDR2 ANQGSEA. The germline V and J ends were trimmed by 4 bases and 3 bases, with 7 bases remaining between them. The CDR3 is made up of 11 amino acids. This CDR3 reads CSVGRDYEQYF. The CDR3 DNA is TGCAGCGTTGGGAGGGACTACGAGCAGTACTTC.

The gene calls are TRBV27 and TRBJ2-5, with TRBD2 matching 14 bases. The CDR3 runs 16 residues. Germline CDR1 MNHEY, CDR2 SMNVEV (reference sequence). Trimming removed 5 bases from V and 5 bases from J; junction bases left unmatched: 7. The CDR3 reads CASSPGTSGSRETQYF. In DNA form, the CDR3 reads TGTGCCAGCAGTCCAGGGACTAGCGGGAGTCGGGAGACCCAGTACTTC.

This clone was observed a handful of times. Other DNA sequences within the sample encode an identical CDR3. CDR3 nucleotides: TGTGCCATCAGTGATTCGACAGGGACTAATGAAAAACTGTTTTTT. It translates to CAISDSTGTNEKLFF. J is TRBJ1-4 and V is TRBV10-3, with 7 positions matching TRBD1. The V gene end was trimmed by 3 bases and the J gene end by 2 bases; junction bases not matched to a gene: 3. This CDR3 region has 15 residues. Germline values: CDR1 ENHRY, CDR2 SYGVKD.

The chain couples TRBV4-3 to TRBJ2-1, with 9 bases lining up with TRBD2. The CDR3 sequence is 16 residues long. J gave up 7 bases and V 0 bases, and 7 bases lay outside the gene matches. Germline CDR1 reads LGHNA; CDR2 reads YSLEER. Here the CDR3 reads CASSQDPSGARNEQFF. CDR3 nucleotide sequence: TGCGCCAGCAGCCAAGACCCTAGCGGGGCTCGTAATGAGCAGTTCTTC.

This clone was counted a few times. This chain connects TRBV6-5 to TRBJ1-3; D call uncertain. This CDR3 is built from 14 residues. Trimming took off 7 bases at V and 0 bases at J, with 10 bases between the two ends. CDR1 is MNHEY, CDR2 SVGAGI, per germline. The CDR3 here is CASTIGLSGNTIYF. CDR3 coding DNA: TGTGCCAGCACCATTGGACTCTCTGGAAACACCATATATTTT.

This sequence joins TRBV4-3 and TRBJ1-1; D might be TRBD1 (5 bases). Germline V gene lookup returns CDR1 LGHNA and CDR2 YSLEER. The CDR3 consists of 13 residues. V gave up 6 bases and J gave up 1 base, with 9 bases separating them. The CDR3 loop is CASRRTGNTEAFF. DNA of the CDR3: TGCGCCAGCAGGCGTACAGGGAACACTGAAGCTTTCTTT.

This chain links TRBV2 with TRBJ2-7, with 8 bases aligning to TRBD1. The ends lost 0 bases at V and 6 bases at J; junction bases unmatched: 1. The CDR3 covers 13 residues. Germline V gene data show CDR1 as SNHLY and CDR2 as FYNNEI. DNA for the CDR3: TGTGCCAGCAGTGAAGCCGACAGGGGCGAGCAGTACTTC. Protein sequence: CASSEADRGEQYF. Variable domain in full (rest from reference TRBV2 and TRBJ2-7): EPEVTQTPSHQVTQMGQEVILRCVPISNHLYFYWYRQILGQKVEFLVSFYNNEISEKSEIFDDQFSVERPDGSNFTLKIRSTKLEDSAMYFCASSEADRGEQYFGPGTRLTVT.

CDR3 loop: CASSLGSAGVGYGYTF. CDR3 sequence (DNA): TGTGCCAGCAGCTTAGGGTCGGCAGGGGTGGGATATGGCTACACCTTC. V is TRBV7-8 and J is TRBJ1-2; perhaps TRBD1 as D (6 bases). Germline CDR1 is SGHVS and CDR2 is FQNEAQ. V lost 1 base to trimming and J lost 5 bases, with 17 bases between them. This CDR3 comprises 16 residues. Filled out from reference TRBV7-8 and TRBJ1-2, the complete variable domain reads GAGVSQSPRYKVAKRGQDVALRCDPISGHVSLFWYQQALGQGPEFLTYFQNEAQLDKSGLPSDRFFAERPEGSVSTLKIQRTQQEDSAVYLCASSLGSAGVGYGYTFGSGTRLTVV.

This clone was detected a few times. The CDR3 end shows no conserved phenylalanine or tryptophan, and so a read error is likely. The chain carries TRBV27 and TRBJ1-3; 10 positions agree with TRBD1. V was pared by 6 bases and J by 6 bases, with 5 bases of the junction left unmatched. The germline gives CDR1 MNHEY, CDR2 SMNVEV (reference sequence). CDR3 length: 14 amino acids. CDR3 nucleotide sequence: TGTGCCAGCAGCCGGGGGACAGGGGAAAACACCATATATGTT. Translation gives CASSRGTGENTIYV.

The CDR3 bases are TGTGCCAGCAGTACCACCTCGACACCCTTCAAAAACATTCAGTACTTC. Its translation: CASSTTSTPFKNIQYF. The chain uses TRBV6-6 and TRBJ2-4; the D is unclear. V was trimmed by 5 bases and J by 3 bases, leaving 17 bases between them. Per germline, CDR1 MNHNY and CDR2 SVGAGI (reference sequence). This CDR3 is 16 amino acids long.

This rearrangement joins TRBV6-1 to TRBJ2-7; 7 positions match TRBD1. The CDR3 covers 13 residues. Germline lookup yields CDR1 MNHNS and CDR2 SASEGT. With V trimmed by 4 bases and J by 5 bases, 5 bases remained unmatched. The CDR3 coding sequence is TGTGCCAGCAGTGTGGACAGGTCCGACGAGCAGTACTTC. Translating gives CASSVDRSDEQYF.

The chain is built from TRBV15 and TRBJ1-1; D gene ambiguous. Germline CDR1 reads LNHNV; CDR2 reads YYDKDF (reference sequence). CDR3 length: 13 amino acids. Trimming took 6 bases from V and 3 from J, leaving 11 bases between them. CDR3 nucleotide sequence: TGTGCCACCAGTGGGTTACGGGACACTGAAGCTTTCTTT. Amino acids: CATSGLRDTEAFF.

This clone has just one count. The chain links TRBV7-9 to TRBJ2-7, with 7 bases that match TRBD1. Germline V gene data show CDR1 as SEHNR and CDR2 as FQNEAQ (reference sequence). The CDR3 is made up of 16 amino acids. The J segment lost 0 bases and the V segment lost 3 bases, leaving 8 bases of the junction unmatched. The DNA for the CDR3 is TGTGCCAGCAGCTTGACCGGACAGGCCAGCTCCTACGAGCAGTACTTC. As protein: CASSLTGQASSYEQYF.

This clone turned up a few times. The chain couples TRBV2 to TRBJ1-2; D unclear. Germline loops: CDR1 SNHLY, CDR2 FYNNEI. This CDR3 spans 13 amino acids. Trimming stripped 8 bases from V and 2 bases from J, with 12 bases between. CDR3 sequence reads: CASAVDYNYGYTF. CDR3 bases: TGTGCCAGCGCTGTCGACTACAACTATGGCTACACCTTC.

The chain carries TRBV28 and TRBJ2-7; TRBD1 aligns across 7 bases. V trimming: 4 bases; J trimming: 1 base; junction bases outside the gene matches: 7. Germline CDR1 reads MDHEN; CDR2 reads SYDVKM. This CDR3 is built from 15 residues. The chain's CDR3 is CASSSTGSPSYEQYF. The CDR3 coding sequence is TGTGCCAGCAGTTCGACAGGGTCCCCGTCCTACGAGCAGTACTTC. The whole variable domain, remainder taken from reference TRBV28 and TRBJ2-7, is DVKVTQSSRYLVKRTGEKVFLECVQDMDHENMFWYRQDPGLGLRLIYFSYDVKMKEKGDIPEGYSVSREKKERFSLILESASTNQTSMYLCASSSTGSPSYEQYFGPGTRLTVT.

V gene TRBV9 combines with J gene TRBJ2-3; 9 nucleotides align to TRBD1. The CDR3 runs 15 residues. From germline, CDR1 is SGDLS and CDR2 YYNGEE. The ends lost 3 bases at V and 1 base at J; junction bases unmatched: 3. CDR3 sequence reads: CASSGWTGGTDTQYF. The CDR3 nucleotides are TGTGCCAGCAGCGGATGGACAGGGGGCACAGATACGCAGTATTTT.